The clone carrying this T cell receptor beta chain was recorded a few times. Looked up from germline, CDR1 is SGHVS and CDR2 is FQNEAQ. The CDR3 has 18 amino acids. Between the trimmed V and J ends, which lost 4 bases and 2 bases, there was a span of 22 bases. This record comes from a study of cytomegalovirus exposure and HLA in healthy donors. The PCR ran on 60 Vbeta and 13 Jbeta primers. Only in-frame clones appear in the TCRdb table, and some are missing; sequencing was by immunoSEQ multiplex PCR. This table holds some 150,000 clones, about three quarters found once. This clonotype was sampled from a man between 35 and 55 years old in good health and CMV-seropositive. The sample was PBMCs. The V gene is TRBV7-8, the J gene TRBJ2-3, with D maybe TRBD2 (5 bases). CDR3 loop: CASSYSPSETTVTDTQYF. The DNA for the CDR3 is TGTGCCAGCAGCTACAGCCCATCGGAGACTACGGTCACAGATACGCAGTATTTT. Together with reference TRBV7-8 and TRBJ2-3, the CDR3 gives the full variable domain: GAGVSQSPRYKVAKRGQDVALRCDPISGHVSLFWYQQALGQGPEFLTYFQNEAQLDKSGLPSDRFFAERPEGSVSTLKIQRTQQEDSAVYLCASSYSPSETTVTDTQYFGPGTRLTVL.